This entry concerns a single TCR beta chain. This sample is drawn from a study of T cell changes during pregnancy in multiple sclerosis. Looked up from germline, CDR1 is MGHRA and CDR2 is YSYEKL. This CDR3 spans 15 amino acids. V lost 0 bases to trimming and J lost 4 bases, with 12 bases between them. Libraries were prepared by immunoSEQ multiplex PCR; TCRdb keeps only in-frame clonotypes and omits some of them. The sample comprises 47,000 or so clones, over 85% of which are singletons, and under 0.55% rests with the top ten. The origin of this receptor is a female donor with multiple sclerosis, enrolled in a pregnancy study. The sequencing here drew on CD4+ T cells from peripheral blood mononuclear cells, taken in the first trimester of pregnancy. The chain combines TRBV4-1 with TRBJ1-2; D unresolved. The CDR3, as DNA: TGCGCCAGCAGCCAAGAGCGACCGGGGATCTATGGCTACACCTTC. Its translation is CASSQERPGIYGYTF.